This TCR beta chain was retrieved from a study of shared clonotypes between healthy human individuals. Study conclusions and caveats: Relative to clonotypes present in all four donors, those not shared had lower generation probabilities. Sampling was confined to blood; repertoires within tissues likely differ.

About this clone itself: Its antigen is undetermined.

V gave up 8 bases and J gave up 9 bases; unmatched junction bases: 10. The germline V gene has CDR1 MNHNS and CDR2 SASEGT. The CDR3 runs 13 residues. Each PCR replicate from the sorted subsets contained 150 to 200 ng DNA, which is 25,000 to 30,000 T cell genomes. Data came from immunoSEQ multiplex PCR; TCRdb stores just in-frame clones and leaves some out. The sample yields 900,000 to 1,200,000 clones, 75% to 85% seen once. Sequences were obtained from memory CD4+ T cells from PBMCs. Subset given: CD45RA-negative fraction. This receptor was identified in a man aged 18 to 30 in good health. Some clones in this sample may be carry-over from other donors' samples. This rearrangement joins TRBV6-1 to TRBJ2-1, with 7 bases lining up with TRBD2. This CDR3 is CASSQTSLSEQFF. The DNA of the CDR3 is TGTGCCAGCTCCCAGACTAGCTTGAGTGAGCAGTTCTTC.